The rows below give T cell receptor beta chains drawn from one sample of a study of Graves' ophthalmopathy and Graves' hyperthyroidism. MiXCR, applied by TCRdb to the multiplex PCR reads, yields one record per CDR3 protein. The sample lists about 220,000 distinct CDR3 sequences; 20% to 25% were seen once. The sample taken for sequencing was peripheral blood. The receptors stem from a woman aged 45 to 65 with Graves' ophthalmopathy. Each CDR3 is given with its conserved first and last residue. A D gene is named only where the DNA matches it firmly. Some rows mark clone size as missing; the rest say once, few, many or name a class of expanded clone.

j_gene,d_gene,abundance,v_gene,CDR3aa,CDR3nt
TRBJ1-2,TRBD1,few,TRBV7-9,CASSLQTGEDYGYTF,TGTGCCAGCAGCTTGCAGACAGGGGAGGACTATGGCTACACCTTC
TRBJ1-1,.,.,TRBV28,CASTNSLNTEAFF,TGTGCCAGCACTAACTCACTAAACACTGAAGCTTTCTTT
TRBJ2-5,.,.,TRBV28,CASSATGVPSQETQYF,TGTGCCAGCAGCGCCACGGGGGTCCCTTCCCAAGAGACCCAGTACTTC
TRBJ2-7,TRBD2,.,TRBV6-5,CASSLGTSGTPYEQYF,TGTGCCAGCAGTTTAGGGACTAGCGGGACCCCTTACGAGCAGTACTTC
TRBJ1-1,.,many,TRBV11-1,CASSRATGNLMNTEAFF,TGTGCCAGCAGCCGAGCTACAGGTAACCTTATGAACACTGAAGCTTTCTTT
TRBJ1-2,.,many,TRBV5-1,CASSLSAGVGGYTF,TGCGCCAGCAGCTTGTCGGCAGGAGTTGGTGGCTACACCTTC
TRBJ2-7,.,many,TRBV20-1,CSARDRGHAYEQYF,TGCAGTGCTAGAGATCGTGGACACGCATACGAGCAGTACTTC
TRBJ1-3,.,few,TRBV7-2,CASSKSTSGNTIYF,TGTGCCAGCAGCAAGAGTACCTCTGGAAACACCATATATTTT
TRBJ2-2,TRBD2,.,TRBV9,CASSVVSGRAAGELFF,TGTGCCAGCAGCGTAGTCAGCGGGAGGGCGGCCGGGGAGCTGTTTTTT
TRBJ2-7,.,many,TRBV20-1,CSARGRRGTYDQYF,TGCAGTGCTAGAGGACGTAGGGGGACCTACGATCAGTACTTC
TRBJ2-5,.,many,TRBV25-1,CATQGSAGVETQYF,TGTGCCACGCAGGGGTCCGCCGGCGTGGAGACCCAGTACTTC
TRBJ1-1,TRBD1,many,TRBV29-1,CSVEDRRNTEAFF,TGCAGCGTTGAGGACAGGAGGAACACTGAAGCTTTCTTT
TRBJ2-7,TRBD2,.,TRBV6-2/TRBV6-3,CVSSYMTSGAYEQYF,TGTGTCAGCAGTTATATGACTAGCGGGGCCTACGAGCAGTACTTC
TRBJ1-1,.,many,TRBV30,CAWSLGEGTDFQTEAFF,TGTGCCTGGAGTCTTGGGGAGGGGACCGACTTCCAGACTGAAGCTTTCTTT
TRBJ2-2,.,many,TRBV2,CASNRVVGTGELFF,TGTGCCAGCAACAGGGTGGTTGGCACCGGGGAGCTGTTTTTT
TRBJ2-7,TRBD2,many,TRBV28,CASSLGGGLQYF,TGTGCCAGCAGTTTAGGGGGGGGACTCCAGTACTTC
TRBJ1-2,.,many,TRBV11-2,CASSSPWGRNNYGYTF,TGTGCCAGCAGCTCACCCTGGGGCAGGAATAACTATGGCTACACCTTC
TRBJ2-5,.,many,TRBV28,CASSFTDLGGQETQYF,TGTGCCAGCAGTTTTACGGACCTGGGGGGCCAAGAGACCCAGTACTTC
TRBJ2-5,TRBD2,few,TRBV15,CATSDGLAEETQYF,TGTGCCACCAGCGACGGACTAGCGGAAGAGACCCAGTACTTC
TRBJ1-2,.,many,TRBV5-1,CASSFEGPDYGYTF,TGCGCCAGCAGCTTCGAGGGGCCCGACTATGGCTACACCTTC
TRBJ2-3,TRBD2,.,TRBV24-1,CATSDRGGGTDTQYF,TGTGCCACCAGTGACCGGGGGGGGGGGACAGATACGCAGTATTTT
TRBJ2-5,.,many,TRBV11-2,CASSSSATQYF,TGTGCCAGCAGCTCCTCCGCGACCCAGTACTTC
TRBJ2-4,.,many,TRBV29-1,CSVEFGIGIQYF,TGCAGCGTTGAATTTGGAATTGGCATTCAGTACTTC
TRBJ2-7,.,many,TRBV7-9,CASRDRSEQYF,TGTGCCAGCAGAGATCGGAGCGAGCAGTACTTC
TRBJ2-7,TRBD2,many,TRBV2,CASNDPGLVYEQYF,TGTGCCAGCAACGATCCGGGACTAGTCTACGAGCAGTACTTC
TRBJ2-7,.,.,TRBV10-3,CAIRNSRSGEQYF,TGTGCCATCCGAAATAGCCGGTCGGGTGAGCAGTACTTC
TRBJ1-2,.,many,TRBV5-1,CASSFTPPPEDYGYTF,TGCGCCAGCAGCTTTACCCCACCCCCCGAAGACTATGGCTACACCTTC
TRBJ2-5,.,many,TRBV20-1,CSGDIGKKTQYF,TGCAGTGGTGATATTGGGAAGAAGACCCAGTACTTC
TRBJ1-5,TRBD1,many,TRBV30,CAWSPEVTGWEGSNQPQHF,TGTGCCTGGAGTCCGGAGGTGACAGGGTGGGAAGGAAGCAATCAGCCCCAGCATTTT
TRBJ1-1,.,.,TRBV5-5,CASSEGGGSTEAFF,TGTGCCAGCAGCGAAGGGGGAGGTAGCACTGAAGCTTTCTTT
TRBJ1-1,.,.,TRBV6-4,CASSPFYRRDRASRVLNTEAFF,TGTGCCAGCAGTCCCTTTTACCGCAGGGATCGGGCTTCGAGGGTACTAAACACTGAAGCTTTCTTT
TRBJ2-6,TRBD1,.,TRBV6-1,CASRPQGGLFGANVLTF,TGTGCCAGCAGACCACAGGGGGGACTCTTTGGGGCCAACGTCCTGACTTTC
TRBJ1-1,.,once,TRBV6-5,CASSSSTGRDAFF,TGTGCCAGCAGTTCATCGACGGGCCGAGACGCTTTCTTT
TRBJ2-7,.,many,TRBV27,CASSSHIARVYEQYF,TGTGCCAGCAGTTCCCACATAGCCCGTGTCTACGAGCAGTACTTC
TRBJ1-2,.,.,TRBV4-1,CASSQDSAGGNYGYTF,TGCGCCAGCAGCCAAGACTCGGCAGGAGGAAACTATGGCTACACCTTC
TRBJ1-5,.,many,TRBV19,CASSVSRLGNQPQHF,TGTGCCAGTAGCGTCTCGAGGCTAGGCAATCAGCCCCAGCATTTT
TRBJ2-7,.,many,TRBV19,CASSIEVRDGVYEQYF,TGTGCCAGTAGTATAGAGGTCCGGGACGGCGTCTACGAGCAGTACTTC
TRBJ2-2,.,many,TRBV20-1,CSLKPSAANTGELFF,TGCAGCCTCAAACCCTCAGCCGCTAACACCGGGGAGCTGTTTTTT
TRBJ2-7,.,many,TRBV2,CASSSGTDEQYF,TGTGCCAGCAGTTCCGGGACGGACGAGCAGTACTTC
TRBJ2-5,.,many,TRBV2,CASSASKETQYF,TGTGCCAGCAGTGCCTCGAAAGAGACCCAGTACTTC
TRBJ1-1,.,many,TRBV7-9,CASSFSGVNTEAFF,TGTGCCAGCAGCTTCAGCGGGGTGAACACTGAAGCTTTCTTT
TRBJ1-1,.,many,TRBV19,CASSIRRVNTEAFF,TGTGCCAGTAGTATACGAAGAGTGAACACTGAAGCTTTCTTT
TRBJ2-7,.,few,TRBV3-1,CASSLQGGGSPPYEQYF,TGTGCCAGCAGCCTCCAGGGGGGCGGGAGCCCTCCCTACGAGCAGTACTTC
TRBJ2-5,.,few,TRBV30,CACPTRLQETQYF,TGTGCCTGCCCGACCCGACTCCAAGAGACCCAGTACTTC
TRBJ2-5,.,once,TRBV7-8,CASSLVSGTEETQYF,TGTGCCAGCAGCTTAGTCTCCGGGACTGAAGAGACCCAGTACTTC